A selection of T cell receptor beta chains follows, all from one sample in a study of somatic mutations in cytotoxic T cells in rheumatoid arthritis. Data came from immunoSEQ multiplex PCR; TCRdb stores just in-frame clones and leaves some out. The table has 6,500 to 7,500 clones, around 87% seen once. Sequencing was performed on CD8+ T cells sorted from blood. These receptors were taken from a man aged 40-49 years with rheumatoid arthritis. The CDR3 runs from the conserved cysteine through the conserved F or W. The order of the fields is CDR3 protein, CDR3 DNA, D gene, V gene, clone size, J gene. A D gene is named only where the DNA matches it firmly. Clone size appears in some rows only: once, few, many, or a class for an expanded clone.

CDR3: CASSHRDYNSPLHF
DNA: TGTGCCAGTAGCCACAGGGACTATAATTCCCCCCTCCACTTT
D: .
V: TRBV19
size: .
J: TRBJ1-6

CDR3: CASSYGQIRYEQYF
DNA: TGTGCCAGCAGTTACGGGCAGATACGGTACGAGCAGTACTTC
D: .
V: TRBV6-5
size: .
J: TRBJ2-7

CDR3: CASSFFARAEETQYF
DNA: TGTGCCAGCAGCTTCTTTGCCAGGGCGGAAGAGACCCAGTACTTC
D: .
V: TRBV13
size: .
J: TRBJ2-5

CDR3: CASSLDTSQETQYF
DNA: TGTGCCAGCAGCTTAGACACCAGCCAAGAGACCCAGTACTTC
D: .
V: TRBV7-8
size: once
J: TRBJ2-5

CDR3: CASSLGGVTEAFF
DNA: TGTGCCAGCAGCTTGGGGGGGGTCACTGAAGCTTTCTTT
D: .
V: TRBV5-6
size: .
J: TRBJ1-1

CDR3: CASSLGGGHQPQHF
DNA: TGTGCCAGCAGCCTTGGGGGGGGCCATCAGCCCCAGCATTTT
D: .
V: TRBV9
size: .
J: TRBJ1-5

CDR3: CASSQDTFQETQYF
DNA: TGTGCCAGCAGCCAGGACACGTTCCAAGAGACCCAGTACTTC
D: .
V: TRBV7-9
size: .
J: TRBJ2-5

CDR3: CASRPQDSGNTIYF
DNA: TGTGCCAGCCGTCCGCAGGATTCTGGAAACACCATATATTTT
D: .
V: TRBV2
size: .
J: TRBJ1-3

CDR3: CASSLVRGGWYEQYF
DNA: TGTGCCAGCAGCTTAGTGAGAGGGGGTTGGTACGAGCAGTACTTC
D: .
V: TRBV7-8
size: .
J: TRBJ2-7

CDR3: CASNPRGGYNEQFF
DNA: TGTGCCAGTAACCCCCGCGGGGGCTACAATGAGCAGTTCTTC
D: TRBD2
V: TRBV19
size: .
J: TRBJ2-1

CDR3: CASSAAGGTGELFF
DNA: TGTGCCAGCAGTGCAGCGGGGGGGACCGGGGAGCTGTTTTTT
D: TRBD2
V: TRBV4-2
size: .
J: TRBJ2-2

CDR3: CASSFWPGGTGELFF
DNA: TGTGCCAGCAGCTTCTGGCCGGGGGGCACCGGGGAGCTGTTTTTT
D: TRBD2
V: TRBV5-6
size: .
J: TRBJ2-2

CDR3: CASSTGTASYNEQFF
DNA: TGTGCCAGCAGTACCGGGACAGCCTCCTACAATGAGCAGTTCTTC
D: TRBD1
V: TRBV27
size: .
J: TRBJ2-1

CDR3: CASSFQQGAPLHF
DNA: TGTGCCAGCAGTTTTCAACAGGGGGCACCCCTCCACTTT
D: TRBD1
V: TRBV2
size: .
J: TRBJ1-6

CDR3: CASSLTAGESSEAFF
DNA: TGTGCCAGCAGCTTAACTGCAGGGGAAAGCTCTGAAGCTTTCTTT
D: .
V: TRBV7-9
size: .
J: TRBJ1-1

CDR3: CASSQVDLVSYNSPLHF
DNA: TGCGCCAGCAGCCAAGTTGACTTAGTCTCCTATAATTCCCCCCTCCACTTT
D: .
V: TRBV4-1
size: .
J: TRBJ1-6

CDR3: CASSLSSGGLNEQFF
DNA: TGTGCCAGCAGCCTCTCTAGCGGGGGCCTCAATGAGCAGTTCTTC
D: TRBD2
V: TRBV2
size: .
J: TRBJ2-1

CDR3: CASSLGSGLGYEQYF
DNA: TGTGCCAGCAGCTTAGGGTCAGGGTTGGGATACGAGCAGTACTTC
D: .
V: TRBV7-9
size: .
J: TRBJ2-7

CDR3: CASSFFDIGGNIQYF
DNA: TGTGCCAGCAGCTTTTTCGACATAGGGGGAAACATTCAGTACTTC
D: .
V: TRBV5-5
size: .
J: TRBJ2-4

CDR3: CASSLGSGNQPQHF
DNA: TGTGCCAGCAGCTTAGGTTCGGGCAATCAGCCCCAGCATTTT
D: .
V: TRBV7-6
size: .
J: TRBJ1-5

CDR3: CASSLRDSYGYTF
DNA: TGTGCCAGCAGTTTAAGGGACAGTTATGGCTACACCTTC
D: TRBD1
V: TRBV27
size: .
J: TRBJ1-2

CDR3: CASSVMSGVSYYNSPLHF
DNA: TGTGCCAGCAGTGTAATGTCGGGGGTCTCCTACTATAATTCACCCCTCCACTTT
D: .
V: TRBV2
size: few
J: TRBJ1-6

CDR3: CASSWTGAISPLHF
DNA: TGTGCCAGCAGTTGGACAGGGGCGATTTCACCCCTCCACTTT
D: TRBD1
V: TRBV6-1
size: .
J: TRBJ1-6

CDR3: CASSFGGTQYF
DNA: TGTGCCAGCAGTTTCGGGGGGACCCAGTACTTC
D: .
V: TRBV6-8
size: medium-sized
J: TRBJ2-5

CDR3: CASSLRGEETQYF
DNA: TGTGCCAGCAGCCTCCGGGGGGAAGAGACCCAGTACTTC
D: TRBD2
V: TRBV5-8
size: .
J: TRBJ2-5

CDR3: CASSEMTGNTEAFF
DNA: TGTGCCAGCAGCGAGATGACAGGGAACACTGAAGCTTTCTTT
D: .
V: TRBV7-8
size: .
J: TRBJ1-1

CDR3: CASSVGGGIGNEQFF
DNA: TGTGCCAGCAGCGTAGGCGGGGGGATTGGGAATGAGCAGTTCTTC
D: TRBD2
V: TRBV9
size: few
J: TRBJ2-1

CDR3: CASSVGQGANQPQHF
DNA: TGTGCCAGCAGTGTGGGACAGGGGGCGAACCAGCCCCAGCATTTT
D: TRBD1
V: TRBV13
size: .
J: TRBJ1-5

CDR3: CASSSRDRDEQYF
DNA: TGTGCCAGCAGTAGCCGGGACAGGGACGAGCAGTACTTC
D: TRBD1
V: TRBV6-6
size: few
J: TRBJ2-7

CDR3: CASSQVGGASYGYTF
DNA: TGTGCCAGCAGCCAAGTAGGGGGGGCAAGCTATGGCTACACCTTC
D: .
V: TRBV14
size: .
J: TRBJ1-2

CDR3: CASTRGGRGRPQHF
DNA: TGTGCCAGTACCAGAGGGGGCAGGGGCAGGCCCCAGCATTTT
D: TRBD1
V: TRBV19
size: once
J: TRBJ1-5

CDR3: CASSFLAGGYEQFF
DNA: TGTGCCAGCAGCTTCCTAGCGGGGGGCTATGAGCAGTTCTTC
D: TRBD2
V: TRBV11-2
size: .
J: TRBJ2-1

CDR3: CASSYAQGFTEAFF
DNA: TGTGCCAGCAGTTACGCTCAGGGCTTCACTGAAGCTTTCTTT
D: .
V: TRBV6-5
size: .
J: TRBJ1-1

CDR3: CASSPSPLQGRTGELFF
DNA: TGTGCCAGCAGCCCCTCACCCTTACAGGGCCGGACCGGGGAGCTGTTTTTT
D: .
V: TRBV7-8
size: .
J: TRBJ2-2

CDR3: CATSRPYDRGLGETQYF
DNA: TGTGCCACCAGCAGACCCTATGACAGGGGGCTAGGAGAGACCCAGTACTTC
D: TRBD1
V: TRBV15
size: .
J: TRBJ2-5

CDR3: CASSPGGGEQFF
DNA: TGTGCCAGCAGCCCGGGGGGGGGTGAGCAGTTCTTC
D: TRBD2
V: TRBV6-5
size: .
J: TRBJ2-1

CDR3: CASSSAGGWNSPLHF
DNA: TGTGCCAGCAGCTCAGCAGGGGGCTGGAATTCACCCCTCCACTTT
D: TRBD1
V: TRBV27
size: .
J: TRBJ1-6

CDR3: CAIRDRAGGYTF
DNA: TGTGCCATCAGGGACAGGGCCGGGGGCTACACCTTC
D: TRBD1
V: TRBV10-3
size: once
J: TRBJ1-2

CDR3: CASSDYGGTDTQYF
DNA: TGTGCCAGCAGTGACTACGGGGGCACAGATACGCAGTATTTT
D: .
V: TRBV6-4
size: few
J: TRBJ2-3

CDR3: CASSLEGSYEKLFF
DNA: TGTGCCAGCAGTTTGGAAGGGAGTTACGAAAAACTGTTTTTT
D: .
V: TRBV28
size: .
J: TRBJ1-4

CDR3: CASSLSSGGTYEQYF
DNA: TGTGCCAGCAGTTTATCTAGCGGGGGGACCTACGAGCAGTACTTC
D: TRBD2
V: TRBV27
size: .
J: TRBJ2-7

CDR3: CASSLVSRGDTGELFF
DNA: TGTGCCAGCAGCTTAGTAAGCAGGGGGGACACCGGGGAGCTGTTTTTT
D: .
V: TRBV7-9
size: .
J: TRBJ2-2

CDR3: CASSRPPGAGGRKTQYF
DNA: TGTGCCAGCAGCCGCCCCCCGGGCGCGGGGGGCCGAAAGACCCAGTACTTC
D: TRBD2
V: TRBV7-8
size: .
J: TRBJ2-5

CDR3: CASSPKQGSYGYTF
DNA: TGTGCCAGCAGTCCGAAACAGGGGAGCTATGGCTACACCTTC
D: TRBD1
V: TRBV27
size: .
J: TRBJ1-2

CDR3: CASSFTGTGGGEQYF
DNA: TGCGCCAGCAGCTTTACAGGGACAGGGGGTGGCGAGCAGTACTTC
D: TRBD1
V: TRBV5-1
size: .
J: TRBJ2-7

CDR3: CASGDTSYNEQFF
DNA: TGCGCCAGTGGGGACACTTCATACAATGAGCAGTTCTTC
D: .
V: TRBV5-1
size: .
J: TRBJ2-1

CDR3: CASSPREGSTDTQYF
DNA: TGTGCCAGCAGCCCTCGGGAGGGTAGCACAGATACGCAGTATTTT
D: TRBD2
V: TRBV7-9
size: few
J: TRBJ2-3

CDR3: CASSLGTGDGYTF
DNA: TGTGCCAGCAGCTTAGGGACAGGGGATGGCTACACCTTC
D: TRBD1
V: TRBV5-6
size: .
J: TRBJ1-2

CDR3: CASSLGQGAGTDTQYF
DNA: TGTGCCAGCAGCCTCGGACAGGGGGCAGGGACAGATACGCAGTATTTT
D: TRBD1
V: TRBV7-8
size: .
J: TRBJ2-3

CDR3: CASTRTGERTDTQYF
DNA: TGCGCCAGCACCAGGACAGGGGAGCGCACAGATACGCAGTATTTT
D: TRBD1
V: TRBV5-1
size: .
J: TRBJ2-3

CDR3: CASSFPGGARSLRNQPQHF
DNA: TGTGCCAGCAGCTTTCCCGGGGGGGCCCGCTCCCTCCGCAATCAGCCCCAGCATTTT
D: .
V: TRBV7-9
size: .
J: TRBJ1-5

CDR3: CASQPTSLYEQYF
DNA: TGTGCCAGCCAGCCGACTTCCCTCTACGAGCAGTACTTC
D: .
V: TRBV6-4
size: few
J: TRBJ2-7

CDR3: CASSETPLSYGYTF
DNA: TGTGCCAGCAGTGAGACACCCCTGTCCTATGGCTACACCTTC
D: .
V: TRBV2
size: .
J: TRBJ1-2

CDR3: CASSSDRSSNQPQHF
DNA: TGTGCCAGCAGTTCAGACAGGTCAAGCAATCAGCCCCAGCATTTT
D: .
V: TRBV6-1
size: .
J: TRBJ1-5

CDR3: CASRQGNMSNQPQHF
DNA: TGTGCCAGCCGACAGGGGAACATGTCCAATCAGCCCCAGCATTTT
D: TRBD1
V: TRBV7-7
size: .
J: TRBJ1-5

CDR3: CASSLERTGELFF
DNA: TGTGCCAGCAGCCTAGAGAGAACCGGGGAGCTGTTTTTT
D: .
V: TRBV7-7
size: .
J: TRBJ2-2

CDR3: CASSYGGGYNEQFF
DNA: TGTGCCAGTAGTTACGGGGGGGGGTACAATGAGCAGTTCTTC
D: TRBD2
V: TRBV19
size: .
J: TRBJ2-1